The 18 T cell receptor beta chains below all came from one sample that was sequenced in a study of T cells in Graves' hyperthyroidism and ophthalmopathy. There were TCR beta CDR3 regions amplified from RNA transcripts. First-round RT-PCR targeting the TCR CDR3 was performed with the HTBI primer set. In TCRdb, the multiplex PCR reads were re-called with MiXCR into one record per CDR3 protein. The top ten hold more than 7% of the sample, which has approximately 640,000 distinct CDR3 sequences, approximately 42% seen once. Sequencing was done on a sample of peripheral blood or thyroid tissue (not recorded which). These receptor sequences come from an adult man with Graves' disease, either hyperthyroidism or ophthalmopathy (not recorded which).

There are many counts of this clonotype. The chain employs TRBV7-8 and TRBJ2-5, with TRBD2 matching 14 bases. Germline V lookup: CDR1 SGHVS, CDR2 FQNEAQ. The ends lost 5 bases at V and 5 bases at J; junction bases unmatched: 4. This CDR3 has 15 amino acids. The CDR3 here is CASSPGLAGVETQYF. The CDR3 DNA reads TGTGCCAGCAGCCCGGGACTAGCGGGGGTGGAGACCCAGTACTTC.

The chain employs TRBV29-1 and TRBJ1-1; D is unresolved. The CDR3 length is 12 residues. Germline loops: CDR1 SQVTM, CDR2 ANQGSEA. The ends were cut back, 3 bases at V and 3 bases at J, with 8 bases in the middle. The CDR3 sequence: CSVDTRDTEAFF. In nucleotides, the CDR3 is TGCAGCGTTGACACCCGGGACACTGAAGCTTTCTTT.

This clonotype was seen only once. V gene TRBV6-1 combines with J gene TRBJ1-2; TRBD1 aligns across 7 bases. The germline CDR1 and CDR2 sequences are MNHNS and SASEGT. Trimming at V came to 4 bases and at J to 14 bases, leaving 13 bases not matched to a gene. The CDR3 has 13 residues. CDR3 coding DNA: TGTGCCAGCAGTGTCGGGACAGTCGGAGGTCGGACCTTC. Amino acid sequence: CASSVGTVGGRTF.

This chain joins TRBV7-9 and TRBJ2-2; D may be TRBD2 (5 bases). The CDR3 runs to 16 residues. Trimming shortened V by 1 base and J by 3 bases, and 12 bases separated the two germline ends. Germline-derived CDR1 and CDR2 are SEHNR and FQNEAQ (reference sequence). The CDR3 region is CASSLERADYTGELFF. Here the CDR3 DNA reads TGTGCCAGCAGCTTAGAAAGGGCGGACTACACCGGGGAGCTGTTTTTT.

This clonotype occurred a few times. The gene calls are TRBV9 and TRBJ2-7; 10 bases line up with TRBD2. The CDR3 is 17 amino acids. V lost 0 bases and J lost 5; bases outside the gene matches: 11. CDR1 is SGDLS, CDR2 YYNGEE, per germline. The CDR3 region is CASSVGSGLANPHEQYF. The DNA of the CDR3 is TGTGCCAGCAGCGTAGGTTCGGGACTAGCGAATCCCCACGAGCAGTACTTC.

This rearrangement joins TRBV5-1 to TRBJ1-4; D remains ambiguous. Trimming pared 1 base from V and 5 bases from J, leaving 12 bases between. This CDR3 has 15 amino acids. Germline V lookup: CDR1 SGHRS, CDR2 YFSETQ. This CDR3 reads CASSLYGPGNEKLFF. The CDR3 nucleotides are TGCGCCAGCAGCTTGTATGGGCCCGGGAATGAAAAACTGTTTTTT.

The chain joins TRBV7-8 to TRBJ2-7; 10 nucleotides agree with TRBD1. The CDR3 loop spans 13 amino acids. The germline V gene encodes CDR1 SGHVS and CDR2 FQNEAQ. The ends lost 5 bases at V and 5 bases at J; junction bases unmatched: 3. The CDR3 DNA is TGTGCCAGCAGCGCGGACAGGGGGGACGAGCAGTACTTC. This encodes CASSADRGDEQYF.

The J gene is TRBJ1-1, the V gene TRBV20-1, with 7 bases lining up with TRBD1. CDR1 and CDR2 from the germline V gene are DFQATT and SNEGSKA (reference sequence). The CDR3 is made up of 12 amino acids. Trimming took 0 bases from V and 8 from J; bases not matched to a gene: 3. CDR3 in amino acids: CSARDGDREAFF. DNA for the CDR3: TGCAGTGCTAGAGACGGGGACAGAGAAGCTTTCTTT.

This clonotype was observed a handful of times. This sequence joins TRBV9 and TRBJ2-5; TRBD2 aligns across 7 bases. The CDR3 has 16 residues. After removal of 2 bases from V and 3 bases from J, the junction contained 10 bases not matched to a gene. Germline V lookup: CDR1 SGDLS, CDR2 YYNGEE. CDR3 protein: CASSVGVGLAEETQYF. Here the CDR3 DNA reads TGTGCCAGCAGCGTTGGCGTCGGGCTAGCGGAAGAGACCCAGTACTTC.

A note on this clonotype: One junction end disagrees with the germline gene, perhaps due to a read error. The chain has TRBV7-9 and TRBJ2-7; D remains unclear. The CDR3 is 17 residues long. Per germline, CDR1 SEHNR and CDR2 FQNEAQ (reference sequence). The CDR3 DNA reads TGTGCCAGCAGCCCAACAGCCGGCTTCCTAAACTCCTACGGGCAGTACTTC. Its protein product is CASSPTAGFLNSYGQYF. Full variable domain (outside the CDR3, taken from reference TRBV7-9 and TRBJ2-7): DTGVSQNPRHKITKRGQNVTFRCDPISEHNRLYWYRQTLGQGPEFLTYFQNEAQLEKSRLLSDRFSAERPKGSFSTLEIQRTEQGDSAMYLCASSPTAGFLNSYGQYFGPGTRLTVT.

The count of this clonotype is one. The rearrangement uses TRBV12-3 or TRBV12-4 and TRBJ2-5, with 15 bases matching TRBD2. Unmatched junction bases numbered 8, after V lost 6 bases and J lost 3 bases. There are 17 residues in the CDR3. Here the CDR3 reads CASRAGLAGGREETQYF. The CDR3 nucleotides read TGTGCCAGCAGGGCTGGACTAGCGGGAGGGAGGGAAGAGACCCAGTACTTC.

Ten or more counts support this clonotype. The chain couples TRBV7-2 to TRBJ1-4, with D unclear. This CDR3 comprises 13 residues. The V and J ends lost 0 bases and 8 bases respectively, with 7 bases between them. CDR1 is SGHTA, CDR2 FQGNSA, per germline. The CDR3, as DNA: TGTGCCAGCAGCTTAGCGCTAAGGGAAAAACTGTTTTTT. It translates to CASSLALREKLFF.

The J gene is TRBJ2-5, the V gene TRBV2, with D perhaps given as TRBD1 or TRBD2 (5 bases each). The CDR3 extends over 11 amino acids. Germline CDR1 is SNHLY and CDR2 is FYNNEI. V was shortened by 5 bases and J by 7 bases, with 8 bases between the two germline ends. The DNA of the CDR3 is TGTGCCAGCAGTTTTGGGGGGACCCAGTACTTC. It is translated as CASSFGGTQYF. Full variable domain (remainder filled in from reference TRBV2 and TRBJ2-5): EPEVTQTPSHQVTQMGQEVILRCVPISNHLYFYWYRQILGQKVEFLVSFYNNEISEKSEIFDDQFSVERPDGSNFTLKIRSTKLEDSAMYFCASSFGGTQYFGPGTRLLVL.

The table lists this clonotype with many counts. Mismatch with germline at one junction end may stem from a read error. V gene TRBV7-9 combines with J gene TRBJ1-1; 9 bases match TRBD1. Germline V gene data show CDR1 as SEHNR and CDR2 as FQNEAQ (reference sequence). This CDR3 has 11 amino acids. The CDR3 DNA is TGTGCCAGCAGTCTCATACGGGACAGGGTATTT. Protein sequence: CASSLIRDRVF.

This chain links TRBV12-3 or TRBV12-4 with TRBJ1-5; 12 bases align to TRBD1. V lost 4 bases and J lost 11; bases outside the gene matches: 9. The CDR3 has 15 residues. Written as DNA, the CDR3 is TGTGCCAGCAGTTCCGGGACAGGGGGCGCGGAGACCCAGCATTTT. This codes for CASSSGTGGAETQHF.

The chain uses TRBV6-6 and TRBJ2-7; D may match TRBD1 or TRBD2 (5 bases each). Germline assignment: CDR1 MNHNY and CDR2 SVGAGI (reference sequence). The CDR3 length is 11 residues. V was pared by 8 bases and J by 6 bases, with 11 bases between. As DNA, the CDR3 is TGTGCCAGCCGTTCCGGGACCGAGCAGTACTTC. It is translated as CASRSGTEQYF.

This clonotype has only a few counts. The chain is built from TRBV5-1 and TRBJ2-5; D remains unclear. This CDR3 region has 14 residues. V was clipped by 0 bases and J by 3 bases, with 9 bases between them. The germline V gene has CDR1 SGHRS and CDR2 YFSETQ. DNA of the CDR3: TGCGCCAGCAGCTTGGGCGGTACGGAAGAGACCCAGTACTTC. The encoded protein is CASSLGGTEETQYF.

This chain links TRBV25-1 with TRBJ1-4; 7 bases fit TRBD1. From germline, CDR1 is MGHDK and CDR2 SYGVNS. The V gene end was trimmed by 7 bases and the J gene end by 5 bases; junction bases not matched to a gene: 7. CDR3 size: 14 residues. CDR3 bases: TGTGCCAGCAACGGAGGGGGCGAGAATGAAAAACTGTTTTTT. Amino acids: CASNGGGENEKLFF.